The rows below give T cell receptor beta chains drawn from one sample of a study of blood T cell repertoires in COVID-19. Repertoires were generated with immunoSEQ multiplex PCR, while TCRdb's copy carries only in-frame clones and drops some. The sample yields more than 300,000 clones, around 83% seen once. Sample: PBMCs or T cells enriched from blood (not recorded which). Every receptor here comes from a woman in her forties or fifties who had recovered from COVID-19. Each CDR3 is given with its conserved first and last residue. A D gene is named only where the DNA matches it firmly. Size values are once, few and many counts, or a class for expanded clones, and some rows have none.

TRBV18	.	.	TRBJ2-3	TGTGCCAGCTCCAGCGGTGTTAGCACAGATACGCAGTATTTT	CASSSGVSTDTQYF
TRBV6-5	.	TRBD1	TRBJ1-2	TGTGCCAGCAGCGACAGGGGAGATGGCTACACCTTC	CASSDRGDGYTF
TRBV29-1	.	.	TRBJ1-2	TGCAGCGTTGAAGATACAGTTAACTATGGCTACACCTTC	CSVEDTVNYGYTF
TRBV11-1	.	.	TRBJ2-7	TGTGCCAGCAGCTCCAGCGACAGTAGCGAGCAGTACTTC	CASSSSDSSEQYF
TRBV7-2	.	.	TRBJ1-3	TGTGCCAGCAGCCCTCTACAGCTCTCTGGAAACACCATATATTTT	CASSPLQLSGNTIYF
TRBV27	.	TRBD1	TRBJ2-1	TGTGCCAGCAGTATCGGGACAGGGGGCGCAAATGAGCAGTTCTTC	CASSIGTGGANEQFF
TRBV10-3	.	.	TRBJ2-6	TGTGCCATCAGTGGTCTACAGCAGTTTACGTCTGGGGCCAACGTCCTGACTTTC	CAISGLQQFTSGANVLTF
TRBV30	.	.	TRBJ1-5	TGTGCCTGGAGTGGCGGTGGTGGGGGGTTTGAGAGCAATCAGCCCCAGCATTTT	CAWSGGGGGFESNQPQHF
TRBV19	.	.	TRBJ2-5	TGTGCCAGTAGCTGGCCGGGAAAAGAGACCCAGTACTTC	CASSWPGKETQYF
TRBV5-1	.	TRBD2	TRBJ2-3	TGCGCCAGCAGCCCCGGGGGGGCCGGGGCAGATACGCAGTATTTT	CASSPGGAGADTQYF
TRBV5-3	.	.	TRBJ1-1	TGTGCCAGAAGGGCGAGGAGGGACCGGGCTTTCTTT	CARRARRDRAFF
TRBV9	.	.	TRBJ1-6	TGTGCCAGCAGCGTAGCTACGGGGGGCGGGAATTCACCCCTCCACTTT	CASSVATGGGNSPLHF
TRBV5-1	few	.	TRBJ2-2	TGCGCCAGCTGCCCGGCTGGGGGCGCGGTCAGCACCGGGGAGCTGTTTTTT	CASCPAGGAVSTGELFF
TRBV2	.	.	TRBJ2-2	TGTGCCAGCAGGTTGAGGGTCCTAGAGGCGGAGCTGTTTTTT	CASRLRVLEAELFF
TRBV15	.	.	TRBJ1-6	TGTGCCACCAGCAAAAAGGAACCAGGGTATAATTCACCCCTCCACTTT	CATSKKEPGYNSPLHF
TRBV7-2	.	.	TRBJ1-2	TGTGCCAGCAGCTCCCCGCCGACAGATCCTAAGTCCTCCTATGGCTACACCTTC	CASSSPPTDPKSSYGYTF
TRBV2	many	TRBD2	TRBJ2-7	TGTGCCAGCAGGAAAACTAGCGGCGTCTACGAGCAGTACTTC	CASRKTSGVYEQYF
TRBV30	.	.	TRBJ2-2	TGTGCCTGGAGCAAGACAGCGAACACCGGGGAGCTGTTTTTT	CAWSKTANTGELFF
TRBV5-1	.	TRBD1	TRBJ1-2	TGCGCCAGCAGCTTGTTGGGACAGGGAGGCGATGGCTACACCTTC	CASSLLGQGGDGYTF
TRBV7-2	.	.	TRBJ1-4	TGTGCCAGCATCCGGTCCCTGGGGGCGGGTGAAAAACTGTTTTTT	CASIRSLGAGEKLFF
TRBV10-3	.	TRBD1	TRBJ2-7	TGTGCCATCAGCCAGGGACAGGGGCTCGACGAGCAGTACTTC	CAISQGQGLDEQYF
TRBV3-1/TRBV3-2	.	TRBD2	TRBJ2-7	TGTGCCAGCAGCCAGGCTAGCGGGGGGAGATACGAGCAGTACTTC	CASSQASGGRYEQYF
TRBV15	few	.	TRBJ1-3	TGTGCCACCAGCAGAGCGCCCCTACGCTCTGGAAACACCATATATTTT	CATSRAPLRSGNTIYF
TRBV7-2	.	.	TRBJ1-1	TGTGCCAGCAGCTTAGCGCCATTACAGGGTTATAACACTGAAGCTTTCTTT	CASSLAPLQGYNTEAFF
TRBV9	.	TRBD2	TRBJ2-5	TGTGCCAGCAGCGTTTCTACTAGCGGGGGGGCCGGGGAGACCCAGTACTTC	CASSVSTSGGAGETQYF
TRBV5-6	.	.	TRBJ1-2	TGTGCCAGCAGCTTGGTAGCCGGGGAAGCTGGCTATGGCTACACCTTC	CASSLVAGEAGYGYTF
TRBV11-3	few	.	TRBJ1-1	TGTGCCAGCAGCCTAGGACATCTGAACACTGAAGCTTTCTTT	CASSLGHLNTEAFF
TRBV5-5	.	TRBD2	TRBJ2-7	TGTGCCAGCAGCGAGGGACTAGCGGGAGGTGAGCAGTACTTC	CASSEGLAGGEQYF
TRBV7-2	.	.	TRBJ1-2	TGTGCCAGCAGCTACGGAGAGGGCAGGGACTTTAACTATGGCTACACCTTC	CASSYGEGRDFNYGYTF
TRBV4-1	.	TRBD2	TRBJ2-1	TGCGCCAGCAGCCAAGTTGTCGGACGGGGAACTAGCGGATACAATGAGCAGTTCTTC	CASSQVVGRGTSGYNEQFF
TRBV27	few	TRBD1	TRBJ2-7	TGTGCCAGCAGTTTTACCGGGACAGGGAGGCGCGAGCAGTACTTC	CASSFTGTGRREQYF
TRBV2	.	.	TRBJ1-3	TGTGCCAGCAAGCAGGGAAACTCTGGAAACACCATATATTTT	CASKQGNSGNTIYF
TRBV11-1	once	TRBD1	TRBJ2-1	TGTGCCAGCAACACAGGGGGACTCCCTCAGGAGCAGTTCTTC	CASNTGGLPQEQFF
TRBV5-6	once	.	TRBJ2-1	TGTGCCAGCAGCTTGGCTTGGGGGGACTACAATGAGCAGTTCTTC	CASSLAWGDYNEQFF
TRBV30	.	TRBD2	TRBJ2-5	TGTGCCTGGAGGGGGCTAGCGGGGGCATTCCAAGAGACCCAGTACTTC	CAWRGLAGAFQETQYF
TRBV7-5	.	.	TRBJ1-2	TGTGTCAGAAGCTTAGTTAATTGTTCCGACTCTAAGACCTTC	CVRSLVNCSDSKTF
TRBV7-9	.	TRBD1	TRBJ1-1	TGTGCCAGCAGCTTTTCATTAGGGGGCGGCTCCACTGAAGCTTTCTTT	CASSFSLGGGSTEAFF
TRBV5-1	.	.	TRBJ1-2	TGCGCCAGCAGCTTGGACACTAACTATGGCTACACCTTC	CASSLDTNYGYTF
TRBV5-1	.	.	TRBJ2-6	TGCGCCAGCAGCTTTCTGGGCACCAGCTCTGGGGCCAACGTCCTGACTTTC	CASSFLGTSSGANVLTF
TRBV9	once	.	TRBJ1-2	TGTGCCAGCAGTTTGGAGTCTTATGGCTACACCTTC	CASSLESYGYTF
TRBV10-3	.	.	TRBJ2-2	TGTGCCATCAGTGAGGAGGTCGGGGAGCTGTTTTTT	CAISEEVGELFF
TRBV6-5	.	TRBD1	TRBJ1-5	TGTGCCAGCACCCTGGACAGGGCGGACCAGCCCCAGCATTTT	CASTLDRADQPQHF
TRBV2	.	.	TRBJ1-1	TGTGCCAGCAGTTCCGACAGCGAAGCTTTCTTT	CASSSDSEAFF
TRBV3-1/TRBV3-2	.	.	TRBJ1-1	TGTGCCAGCAGCCAAGATCGAAGGGGCACTGAAGCTTTCTTT	CASSQDRRGTEAFF
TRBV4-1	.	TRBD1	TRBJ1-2	TGCGCCAGCAGCCAAGGAGGGGGCCTCGTCTATGGCTACACCTTC	CASSQGGGLVYGYTF
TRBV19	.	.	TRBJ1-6	TGTGCCAGTAGTGCGCGACAGCAACTGAGCTCCTATAATTCACCCCTCCACTTT	CASSARQQLSSYNSPLHF
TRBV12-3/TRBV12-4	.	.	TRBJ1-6	TGTGCCAGCAGGTTGCAGGCAGGTTCACCCCTCCACTTT	CASRLQAGSPLHF
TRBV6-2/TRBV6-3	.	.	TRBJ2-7	TGTGCCAGCAGTTACCGGGGGAGAAACTCCTACGAGCAGTACTTC	CASSYRGRNSYEQYF
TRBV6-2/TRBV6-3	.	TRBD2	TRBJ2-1	TGTGCCAGCAGTTACTTGGTACGGGAGGATCAGGGTGAGCAGTTCTTC	CASSYLVREDQGEQFF
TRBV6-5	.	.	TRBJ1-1	TGTGCCAGCAGTTACCGCAGCGACAGGCGGAACACTGAAGCTTTCTTT	CASSYRSDRRNTEAFF
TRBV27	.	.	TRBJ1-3	TGTGCCAGCAGTTTATTGGGGAGCTCTGGAAACACCATATATTTT	CASSLLGSSGNTIYF
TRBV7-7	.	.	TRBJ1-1	TGTGCCAGCAGCTTATGGCCGAACACTGAAGCTTTCTTT	CASSLWPNTEAFF
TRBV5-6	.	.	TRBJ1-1	TGTGCCAGCAGCTTTGGCCCTGAAGCTTTCTTT	CASSFGPEAFF
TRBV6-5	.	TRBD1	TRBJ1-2	TGTGCCATCTCCCAGACAGGGGCGGGCTATGGCTACACCTTC	CAISQTGAGYGYTF
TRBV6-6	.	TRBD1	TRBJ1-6	TGTGCCAGCAGCCTGGACAGGGGGAATTCACCCCTCCACTTT	CASSLDRGNSPLHF
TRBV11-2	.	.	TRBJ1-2	TGTGCCAGCAGCTTAGGCGGGAACTATGGCTACACCTTC	CASSLGGNYGYTF
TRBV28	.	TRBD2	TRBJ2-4	TGTGCCAGCAGTTTACCCGGGACTAGCGGAAACATTCAGTACTTC	CASSLPGTSGNIQYF
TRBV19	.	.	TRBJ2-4	TGTGCCAGTAGTATAGCCCTACGGTTGTTGGCCAAAAACATTCAGTACTTC	CASSIALRLLAKNIQYF
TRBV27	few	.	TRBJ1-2	TGTGCCAGCAGTTCCGGACTGCAGAACTATGGCTACACCTTC	CASSSGLQNYGYTF
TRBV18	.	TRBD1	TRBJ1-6	TGTGCCAGCTCGCTCGACCGGGACAGCAATTCACCCCTCCACTTT	CASSLDRDSNSPLHF